The rows below give T cell receptor beta chains drawn from one sample of a study of glioma-infiltrating T cells. TCRdb used MiXCR to reprocess the multiplex PCR reads, holding one entry per CDR3 protein. Of approximately 190,000 distinct CDR3 sequences in the sample, approximately 30% are singletons; the top ten hold around 21%. Sequences were obtained from glioma tissue, nonneoplastic brain tissue, or PBMCs (not recorded which). The origin of the receptors is a human donor with low-grade glioma or glioblastoma, undergoing nonglioma brain surgery, or in good health (not recorded which). Both conserved end residues are part of each CDR3. Fields, in order: clone size, D gene, J gene, V gene, CDR3 DNA, CDR3 protein. The D gene is left open where the match is weak. Size values are once, few and many counts, or a class for expanded clones, and some rows have none.

>many|TRBD2|TRBJ2-7|TRBV28
TGTGCCAGAGCCCGAGGGACTAGCGGAACCTACGAGCAGTACTTC
CARARGTSGTYEQYF
>.|.|TRBJ2-1|TRBV9
TGTGCCAGCAGCGGGGGACGTCCGTACAATGAGCAGTTCTTC
CASSGGRPYNEQFF
>few|TRBD2|TRBJ2-7|TRBV27
TGTGCCAGCAGTTCCGAGACTAGCGGGAGGGGCTACGAGCAGTACTTC
CASSSETSGRGYEQYF
>few|.|TRBJ1-4|TRBV19
TGTGCCAGTCGAGGCGGCCAGAATGAAAAACTGTTTTTT
CASRGGQNEKLFF
>.|TRBD2|TRBJ2-1|TRBV29-1
TGCAGCGTTGTTGTAGCGGTCGGGAGGACCAGCTCCTACAATGAGCAGTTCTTC
CSVVVAVGRTSSYNEQFF
>many|TRBD2|TRBJ2-7|TRBV10-3
TGTGCCATCAGTGAACCGGGACTAGCAGGCTACGAGCAGTACTTC
CAISEPGLAGYEQYF
>.|TRBD2|TRBJ2-5|TRBV5-1
TGCGCCAGCAGCTTAGGGACTAGCGGGAGTCAAGAGACCCAGTACTTC
CASSLGTSGSQETQYF
>many|.|TRBJ2-7|TRBV7-2
TGTGCCAGCAGCTTAGTGAGGGCCTACGAGCAGTACTTC
CASSLVRAYEQYF
>.|.|TRBJ2-3|TRBV11-2
TGTGCCAGCAGCTTAGATCAGGGGGATACGCAGTATTTT
CASSLDQGDTQYF
>many|.|TRBJ2-2|TRBV28
TGTGCCAGCATCATTACAGGGACCGGGGAGCTGTTTTTT
CASIITGTGELFF
>many|.|TRBJ2-7|TRBV7-2
TGTGCCAGCAGCTCCGGGGGGACAGGAGTTACCTACGAGCAGTACTTC
CASSSGGTGVTYEQYF
>many|TRBD1|TRBJ2-7|TRBV20-1
TGCAGTGCCCAGGGGGTCATATTCCGGTACGAGCAGTACTTC
CSAQGVIFRYEQYF
>.|TRBD2|TRBJ2-7|TRBV25-1
TGTGCCAGCAGTGAGTCCGGGACTAGCGGAACATGGGGGGAGCAGTACTTC
CASSESGTSGTWGEQYF
>.|.|TRBJ2-3|TRBV30
TGTGCCTGGAGTCAAATCACAGATACGCAGTATTTT
CAWSQITDTQYF
>many|.|TRBJ1-3|TRBV7-2
TGTGCCAGCAGCTTAACACAGGGATCATCTGGAAACACCATATATTTT
CASSLTQGSSGNTIYF
>many|.|TRBJ1-1|TRBV7-9
TGTGCCAGCAGCTTATTGGCCACTGAAGCTTTCTTT
CASSLLATEAFF
>many|.|TRBJ1-1|TRBV28
TGTGCCAGCAGCCCGTCCATGAACACTGAAGCTTTCTTT
CASSPSMNTEAFF
>many|TRBD1|TRBJ2-3|TRBV24-1
TGTGCCACCACCGGGACAGGGAACGGGATAGATACGCAGTATTTT
CATTGTGNGIDTQYF
>.|.|TRBJ1-2|TRBV4-3
TGCGCCAGCAGCCGGCGGGGGGGCTATGGCTACACCTTC
CASSRRGGYGYTF
>many|.|TRBJ1-1|TRBV12-3/TRBV12-4
TGTGCCAGCAGTTTAGACAGCTCGAAAAGGGGGGCTTTCTTT
CASSLDSSKRGAFF
>many|TRBD2|TRBJ2-3|TRBV18
TGTGCCAGCTCACCGAGGACTAGCGAGAGCACAGATACGCAGTATTTT
CASSPRTSESTDTQYF
>many|.|TRBJ2-3|TRBV7-9
TGTGCCAGCAGGACCCGTAATTTAGATACGCAGTATTTT
CASRTRNLDTQYF
>many|.|TRBJ2-3|TRBV5-1
TGTGCCAGCAGCTTAGCGGTGACAGATACGCAGTATTTT
CASSLAVTDTQYF
>many|TRBD1|TRBJ2-7|TRBV15
TGTGCCACCAGCAGCCCGGGACAGGGGAGCTACGAGCAGTACTTC
CATSSPGQGSYEQYF
>few|.|TRBJ2-3|TRBV4-2
TGTGCCAGCAGCCAAGTGCCCCCCACAGATACGCAGTATTTT
CASSQVPPTDTQYF
>many|.|TRBJ2-5|TRBV20-1
TGCAGTGCTAGAGACGCTAGGGGCGAAGAGACCCAGTACTTC
CSARDARGEETQYF
>many|.|TRBJ1-5|TRBV2
TGTGCCAGCAGTGAAGGGCCAGGGCTAAATAGCAATCAGCCCCAGCATTTT
CASSEGPGLNSNQPQHF
>few|TRBD2|TRBJ2-1|TRBV18
TGTGCCAGCTCACGGCGGGAGGCTTCCTACAATGAGCAGTTCTTC
CASSRREASYNEQFF
>many|.|TRBJ2-5|TRBV28
TGTGCCGCTAGGGGCCCCACAGCGTACCAAGAGACCCAGTACTTC
CAARGPTAYQETQYF
>many|.|TRBJ2-3|TRBV20-1
TGCAGTGCTAACATAGCTGCTAGCACAGATACGCAGTATTTT
CSANIAASTDTQYF
>many|TRBD1|TRBJ1-5|TRBV7-2
TGTGCCAGCAGCTTAGACAGGGGGCCGCGTCAGCCCCAGCATTTT
CASSLDRGPRQPQHF
>many|TRBD2|TRBJ2-1|TRBV28
TGTGCCAGCAGGGGACTAGCGGCTGGGGAGCAGTTCTTC
CASRGLAAGEQFF
>.|.|TRBJ1-3|TRBV12-3/TRBV12-4
TGTGCCAGCAGTTTGATTACCGGGAACACCATATATTTT
CASSLITGNTIYF
>many|TRBD2|TRBJ2-1|TRBV11-2
TGTGCCAGCAGCCCCCGGACTAGCGGGAGTGGCTATGAGCAGTTCTTC
CASSPRTSGSGYEQFF
>.|TRBD1|TRBJ1-6|TRBV4-1
TGCGCCAGCAGCCAAGATTCCAGACAGGGATATAATTCACCCCTCCACTTT
CASSQDSRQGYNSPLHF
>.|.|TRBJ2-5|TRBV27
TGTGCCAGCAGTTTCGGAGGGAATCGCTACGAGACCCAGTACTTC
CASSFGGNRYETQYF
>many|.|TRBJ2-1|TRBV18
TGTGCCAGCTCACCAAGACGGGACAATGAGCAGTTCTTC
CASSPRRDNEQFF
>.|.|TRBJ2-1|TRBV4-3
TGCGCCAGCAGCCAAGATACAGCGAACGAGCAGTTCTTC
CASSQDTANEQFF
>.|.|TRBJ2-3|TRBV4-3
TGCGCCAGCAGTTACTCGGGTAGGGGAGATGCGCAGTATTTT
CASSYSGRGDAQYF
>many|.|TRBJ1-1|TRBV28
TGTGCCAGCAGCCTGGGGGGGACGGGCACTGAAGCTTTCTTT
CASSLGGTGTEAFF
>few|TRBD1|TRBJ1-2|TRBV3-1
TGTGCCAGCAGCCATGGGGGACAGCGCTTTTACTATGGCTACACCTTC
CASSHGGQRFYYGYTF
>.|.|TRBJ2-7|TRBV12-3/TRBV12-4
TGTGCCAGCAGTTTTAGCCCAGGGACGAACGAGCAGTACTTC
CASSFSPGTNEQYF
>many|.|TRBJ2-7|TRBV2
TGTGCCAGCATGGGTGCGGCAGCCTGGAAGGGGGTGTACTTC
CASMGAAAWKGVYF
>many|.|TRBJ1-2|TRBV12-3/TRBV12-4
TGTGCCAGCAGTCCCCGGACGGCTTATGGCTACACCTTC
CASSPRTAYGYTF
>many|TRBD1|TRBJ2-2|TRBV15
TGTGCCACCAGCAGAGATAGGACAGGGGGTGGAACCGGGGAGCTGTTTTTT
CATSRDRTGGGTGELFF
>many|.|TRBJ1-3|TRBV6-6
TGTGCCAGCAGTTACTCGAACACGATCTCTGGAAACACCATATATTTT
CASSYSNTISGNTIYF